The clone carrying this T cell receptor (beta chain) was seen repeatedly, ten times or more. The V end lost 3 bases, the J end lost 2 bases, and 18 bases lay between the germline ends. CDR3 size: 17 residues. Germline V gene data show CDR1 as MNHNS and CDR2 as SASEGT. These data originate in a study of tumor-infiltrating lymphocytes in oesophageal squamous cell carcinoma. TCRdb independently ran MiXCR on the PCR reads; one entry per CDR3 protein. The sample consists of more than 9,500 distinct CDR3 sequences, roughly 54% of them appearing once. The gene calls are TRBV6-1 and TRBJ2-3; D is ambiguous. This clonotype was obtained from a female donor with esophageal squamous cell carcinoma. Sequences were obtained from esophageal tumor tissue. The CDR3 bases are TGTGCCAGCAGTGATAGAGGCGGCGGAGACCTCACAGATACGCAGTATTTT. Encoded protein: CASSDRGGGDLTDTQYF.